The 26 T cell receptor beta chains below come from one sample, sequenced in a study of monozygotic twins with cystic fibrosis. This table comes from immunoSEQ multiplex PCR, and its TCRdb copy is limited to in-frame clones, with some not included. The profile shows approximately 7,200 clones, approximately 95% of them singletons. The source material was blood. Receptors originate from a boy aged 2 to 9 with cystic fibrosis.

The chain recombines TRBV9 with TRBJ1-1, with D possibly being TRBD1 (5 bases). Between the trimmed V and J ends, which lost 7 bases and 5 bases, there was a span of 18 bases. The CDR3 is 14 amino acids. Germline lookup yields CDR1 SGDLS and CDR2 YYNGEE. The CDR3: CASGESGWGTEAFF. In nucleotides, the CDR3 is TGTGCCAGCGGGGAGTCGGGCTGGGGGACTGAAGCTTTCTTT.

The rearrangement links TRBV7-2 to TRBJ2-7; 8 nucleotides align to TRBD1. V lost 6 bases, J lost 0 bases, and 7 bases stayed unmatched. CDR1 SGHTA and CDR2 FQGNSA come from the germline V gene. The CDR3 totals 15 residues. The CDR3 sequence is CASSPDRELSYEQYF. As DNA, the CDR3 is TGTGCCAGCAGTCCGGACAGGGAACTCTCCTACGAGCAGTACTTC.

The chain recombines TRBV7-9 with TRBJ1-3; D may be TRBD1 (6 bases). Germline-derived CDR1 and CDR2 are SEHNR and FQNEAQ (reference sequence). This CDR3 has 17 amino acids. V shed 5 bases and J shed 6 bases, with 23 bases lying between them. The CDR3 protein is CASSPPRGQIPQNTIYF. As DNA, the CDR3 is TGTGCCAGCAGCCCCCCCCGGGGGCAAATTCCCCAAAACACCATATATTTT.

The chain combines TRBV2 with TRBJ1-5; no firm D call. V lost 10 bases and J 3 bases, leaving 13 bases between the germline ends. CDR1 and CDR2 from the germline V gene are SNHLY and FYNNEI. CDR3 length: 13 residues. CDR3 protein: CATKVEDNQPQHF. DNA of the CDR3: TGTGCCACCAAAGTCGAGGACAATCAGCCCCAGCATTTT.

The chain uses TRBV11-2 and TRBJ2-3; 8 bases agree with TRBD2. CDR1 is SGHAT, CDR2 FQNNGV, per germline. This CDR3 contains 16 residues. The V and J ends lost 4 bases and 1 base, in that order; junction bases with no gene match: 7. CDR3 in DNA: TGTGCCAGCAGCTCCGGGGGGGGGCGGCGCACAGATACGCAGTATTTT. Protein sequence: CASSSGGGRRTDTQYF. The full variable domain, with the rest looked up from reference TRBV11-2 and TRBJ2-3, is EAGVAQSPRYKIIEKRQSVAFWCNPISGHATLYWYQQILGQGPKLLIQFQNNGVVDDSQLPKDRFSAERLKGVDSTLKIQPAKLEDSAVYLCASSSGGGRRTDTQYFGPGTRLTVL.

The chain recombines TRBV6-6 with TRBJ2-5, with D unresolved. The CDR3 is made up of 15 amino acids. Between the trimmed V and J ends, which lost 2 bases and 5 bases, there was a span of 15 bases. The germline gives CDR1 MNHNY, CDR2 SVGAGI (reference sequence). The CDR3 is CASSYGGLGRETQYF. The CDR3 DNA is TGTGCCAGCAGTTACGGTGGGCTTGGAAGGGAGACCCAGTACTTC.

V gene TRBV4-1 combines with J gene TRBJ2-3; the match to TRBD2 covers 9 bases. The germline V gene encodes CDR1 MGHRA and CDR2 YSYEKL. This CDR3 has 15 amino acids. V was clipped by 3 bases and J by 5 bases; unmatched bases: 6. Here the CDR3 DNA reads TGCGCCAGCAGCCAGGGCGGGGGGGAAGGAGATACGCAGTATTTT. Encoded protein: CASSQGGGEGDTQYF.

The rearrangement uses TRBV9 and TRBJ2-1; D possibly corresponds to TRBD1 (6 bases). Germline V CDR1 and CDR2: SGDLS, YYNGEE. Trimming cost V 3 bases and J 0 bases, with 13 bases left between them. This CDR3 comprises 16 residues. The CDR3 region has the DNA TGTGCCAGCAGCGCCCGACAGGACATCTCCTACAATGAGCAGTTCTTC. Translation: CASSARQDISYNEQFF.

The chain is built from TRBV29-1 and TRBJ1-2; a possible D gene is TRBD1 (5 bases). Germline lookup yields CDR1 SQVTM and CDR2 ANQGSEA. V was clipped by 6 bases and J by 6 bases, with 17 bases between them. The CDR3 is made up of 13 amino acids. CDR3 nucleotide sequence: TGCAGCGTGGCCGTGGGGGTTTGGGATGGCTACACCTTC. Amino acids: CSVAVGVWDGYTF. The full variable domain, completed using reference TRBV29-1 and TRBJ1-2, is SAVISQKPSRDICQRGTSLTIQCQVDSQVTMMFWYRQQPGQSLTLIATANQGSEATYESGFVIDKFPISRPNLTFSTLTVSNMSPEDSSIYLCSVAVGVWDGYTFGSGTRLTVV.

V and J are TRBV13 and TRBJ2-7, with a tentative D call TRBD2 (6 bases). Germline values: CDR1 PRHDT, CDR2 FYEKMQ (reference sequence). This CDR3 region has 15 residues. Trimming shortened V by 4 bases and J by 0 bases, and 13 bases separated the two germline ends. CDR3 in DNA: TGTGCCAGCAGCTCTGGGGGGAGTAGCTCCTACGAGCAGTACTTC. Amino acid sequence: CASSSGGSSSYEQYF.

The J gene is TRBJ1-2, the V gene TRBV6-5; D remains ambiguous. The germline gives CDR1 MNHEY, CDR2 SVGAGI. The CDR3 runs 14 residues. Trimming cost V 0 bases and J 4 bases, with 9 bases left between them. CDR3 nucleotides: TGTGCCAGCAGTTACTCGTTCCAGTTCTATGGCTACACCTTC. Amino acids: CASSYSFQFYGYTF.

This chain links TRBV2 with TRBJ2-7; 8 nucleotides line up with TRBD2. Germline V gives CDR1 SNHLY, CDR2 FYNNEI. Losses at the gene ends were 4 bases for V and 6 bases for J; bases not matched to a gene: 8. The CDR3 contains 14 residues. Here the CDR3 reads CASSGTSMNFEQYF. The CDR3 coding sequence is TGTGCCAGCAGTGGGACTAGCATGAATTTCGAGCAGTACTTC. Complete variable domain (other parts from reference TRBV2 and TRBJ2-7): EPEVTQTPSHQVTQMGQEVILRCVPISNHLYFYWYRQILGQKVEFLVSFYNNEISEKSEIFDDQFSVERPDGSNFTLKIRSTKLEDSAMYFCASSGTSMNFEQYFGPGTRLTVT.

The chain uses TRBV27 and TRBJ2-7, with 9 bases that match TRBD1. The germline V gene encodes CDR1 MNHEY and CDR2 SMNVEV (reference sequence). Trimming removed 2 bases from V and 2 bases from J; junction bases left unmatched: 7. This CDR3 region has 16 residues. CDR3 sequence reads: CASSLIGTGRTYEQYF. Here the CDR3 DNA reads TGTGCCAGCAGTTTAATCGGGACAGGGAGGACCTACGAGCAGTACTTC.

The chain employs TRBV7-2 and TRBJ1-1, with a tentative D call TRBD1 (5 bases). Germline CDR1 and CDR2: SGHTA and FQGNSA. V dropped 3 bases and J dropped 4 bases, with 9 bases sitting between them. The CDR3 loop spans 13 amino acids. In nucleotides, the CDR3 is TGTGCCAGCAGCTTCGCGGGGGGCACTGAAGCTTTCTTT. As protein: CASSFAGGTEAFF.

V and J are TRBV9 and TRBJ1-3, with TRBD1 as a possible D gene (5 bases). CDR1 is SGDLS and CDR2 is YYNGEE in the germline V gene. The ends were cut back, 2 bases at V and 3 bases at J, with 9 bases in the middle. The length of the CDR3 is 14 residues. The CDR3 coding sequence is TGTGCCAGCAGCGTGGGGGGAGGTGGAAACACCATATATTTT. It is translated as CASSVGGGGNTIYF.

CDR3 residues: CASSDSSGGGTDTQYF. CDR3 in DNA: TGTGCCAGCAGTGACTCTAGCGGGGGGGGCACAGATACGCAGTATTTT. The chain links TRBV6-4 to TRBJ2-3, with 11 bases aligning to TRBD2. The CDR3 runs 16 residues. Germline lookup yields CDR1 MRHNA and CDR2 SNTAGT. The V and J ends lost 0 bases and 1 base, in that order; junction bases with no gene match: 0.

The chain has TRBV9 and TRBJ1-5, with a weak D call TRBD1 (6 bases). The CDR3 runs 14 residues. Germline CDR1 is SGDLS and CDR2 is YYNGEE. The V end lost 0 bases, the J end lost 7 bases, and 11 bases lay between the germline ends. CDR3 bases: TGTGCCAGCAGCGTAGGAGGGACACCCCAGCCCCAGCATTTT. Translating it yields CASSVGGTPQPQHF.

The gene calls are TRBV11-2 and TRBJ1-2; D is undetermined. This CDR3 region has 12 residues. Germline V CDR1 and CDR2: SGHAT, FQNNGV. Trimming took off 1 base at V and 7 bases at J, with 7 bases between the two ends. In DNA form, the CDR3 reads TGTGCCAGCAGCTTAGGGGAATTTGGCTACACCTTC. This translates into CASSLGEFGYTF.

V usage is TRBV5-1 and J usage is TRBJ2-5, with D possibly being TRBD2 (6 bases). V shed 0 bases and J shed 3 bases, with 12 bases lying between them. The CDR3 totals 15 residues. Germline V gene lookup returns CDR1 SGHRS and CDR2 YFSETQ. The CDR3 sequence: CASSLVGTGEETQYF. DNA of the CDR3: TGCGCCAGCAGCTTGGTTGGTACGGGGGAAGAGACCCAGTACTTC.

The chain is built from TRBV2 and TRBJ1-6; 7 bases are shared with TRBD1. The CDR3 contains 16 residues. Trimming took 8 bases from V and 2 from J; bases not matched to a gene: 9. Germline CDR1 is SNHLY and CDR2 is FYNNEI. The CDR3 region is CASLPQGGPYNSPLHF. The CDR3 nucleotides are TGTGCCAGCCTCCCTCAGGGGGGCCCCTATAATTCACCCCTCCACTTT.

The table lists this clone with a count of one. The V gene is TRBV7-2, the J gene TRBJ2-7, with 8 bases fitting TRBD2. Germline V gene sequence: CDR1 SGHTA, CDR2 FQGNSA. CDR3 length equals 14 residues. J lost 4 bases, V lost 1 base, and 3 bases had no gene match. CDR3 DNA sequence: TGTGCCAGCAGCTTAGGCGGGGGGTTGTACGAGCAGTACTTC. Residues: CASSLGGGLYEQYF.

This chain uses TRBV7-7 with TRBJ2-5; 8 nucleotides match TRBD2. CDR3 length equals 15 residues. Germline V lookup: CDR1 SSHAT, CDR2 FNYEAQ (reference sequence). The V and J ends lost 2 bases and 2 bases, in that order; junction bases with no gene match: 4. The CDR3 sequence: CASSLLGGGQETQYF. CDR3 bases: TGTGCCAGCAGCTTACTTGGCGGGGGGCAAGAGACCCAGTACTTC.

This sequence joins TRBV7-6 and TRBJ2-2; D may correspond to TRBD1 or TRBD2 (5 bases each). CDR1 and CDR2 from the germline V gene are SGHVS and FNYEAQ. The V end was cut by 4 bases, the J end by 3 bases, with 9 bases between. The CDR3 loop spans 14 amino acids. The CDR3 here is CASSSMGDTGELFF. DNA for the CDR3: TGTGCCAGCAGCTCGATGGGGGACACCGGGGAGCTGTTTTTT.

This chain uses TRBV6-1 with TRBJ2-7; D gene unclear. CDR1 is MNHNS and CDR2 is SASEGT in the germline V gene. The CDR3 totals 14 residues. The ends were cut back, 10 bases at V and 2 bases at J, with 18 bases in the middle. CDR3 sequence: CAIWKGRTPYEQYF. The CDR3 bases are TGTGCCATCTGGAAAGGGCGTACTCCCTACGAGCAGTACTTC.

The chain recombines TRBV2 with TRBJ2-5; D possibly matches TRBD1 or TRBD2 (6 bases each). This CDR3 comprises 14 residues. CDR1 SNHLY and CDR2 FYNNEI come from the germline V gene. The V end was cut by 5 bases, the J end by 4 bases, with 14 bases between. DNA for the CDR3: TGTGCCAGCAGTCCTAATGGGGGGCGAGAGACCCAGTACTTC. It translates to CASSPNGGRETQYF.

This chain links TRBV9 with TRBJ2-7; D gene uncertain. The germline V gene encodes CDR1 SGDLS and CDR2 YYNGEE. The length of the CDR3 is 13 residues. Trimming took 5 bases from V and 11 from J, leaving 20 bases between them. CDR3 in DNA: TGTGCCAGCAGGGCGGACCGCGGAAGCAGTAAGTACTTC. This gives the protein CASRADRGSSKYF.